The 2 T cell receptor beta chains below all came from one sample that was sequenced in a study of shared clonotypes between healthy human individuals. TCRdb's copy holds only in-frame clones and misses some; the assay was immunoSEQ multiplex PCR. The sample lists about 600,000 clones; roughly 98% were seen once. Naive CD8 cells were CD45RO-negative, positively selected for CCR7, excluding terminally differentiated effector memory CD45RA+ cells. Material: naive CD8+ T cells sorted from blood. The source of these receptors is a man aged 30 to 45 in good health.

This chain joins TRBV27 and TRBJ2-2; 9 nucleotides agree with TRBD2. Trimming cost V 6 bases and J 7 bases; bases outside gene matches: 3. The CDR3 contains 13 residues. From germline, CDR1 is MNHEY and CDR2 SMNVEV (reference sequence). The CDR3 DNA is TGTGCCAGCAGGCGGGGGGGGAGCGGGGAGCTGTTTTTT. Protein product: CASRRGGSGELFF.

This clone came up once. The chain joins TRBV7-9 to TRBJ2-7; D ambiguous. CDR1 is SEHNR, CDR2 FQNEAQ, per germline (reference sequence). The V and J ends lost 5 bases and 2 bases respectively, with 13 bases between them. CDR3 size: 14 residues. The CDR3 nucleotides read TGTGCCAGCAGCCATCCTTTCGGCGCCTACGAGCAGTACTTC. Its translation: CASSHPFGAYEQYF.